This T cell receptor beta chain was obtained from a study of T cells of healthy individuals listed by TCRdb under 2018. There are a few counts of this clonotype. The antigen it recognizes is unknown. One base away there is no much larger clone; base qualities are not given. Trimming removed 3 bases from V and 5 bases from J, leaving 8 bases between the germline ends. The germline V gene encodes CDR1 KGHSH and CDR2 LQKENI. The CDR3 numbers 13 residues from cysteine through phenylalanine. The kept DNA is CDR3 alone, 39 bases in frame from the first base. Receptor amplification or capture employed 5' RACE. The instrument was an Illumina MiSeq. Through fastp at Q25 and MiXCR, TCRdb rebuilt clones from the public reads, retaining in-frame beta chains. Under each unique CDR3 protein, matching rows form one entry showing the most common genes and DNA. A total of tens of thousands of distinct CDR3 sequences appear in this sample, under 15% of them only once. The ten most abundant clones make up more than 15% of the sample.

The TCR sequence derives from a human donor in good health. The chain was built from TRBV18 and TRBJ1-5, with no confident D gene call. The bases read TGTGCCAGCTCACCTGATGACGATCAGCCCCAGCATTTT. Its translation is CASSPDDDQPQHF.